This passage covers 11 T cell receptor beta chains from one sample sequenced in a study of shared clonotypes between healthy human individuals. Profiling relied on immunoSEQ multiplex PCR, and the TCRdb table lists in-frame clones only, not all of them. In the table there are 450,000 to 500,000 clones, roughly 80% of which are singletons. Sample: PBMCs. The receptors stem from a middle-aged woman in good health. Some clones in this sample may be carry-over from other donors' samples.

The rearrangement uses TRBV7-2 and TRBJ2-1, with D possibly being TRBD1 or TRBD2 (5 bases each). V shed 5 bases and J shed 0 bases, with 11 bases lying between them. CDR3 size: 15 residues. Per germline, CDR1 SGHTA and CDR2 FQGNSA. CDR3 residues: CASSLGPISYNEQFF. The CDR3 DNA follows: TGTGCCAGCAGCCTGGGACCGATCTCCTACAATGAGCAGTTCTTC.

This chain joins TRBV28 and TRBJ2-5; 11 bases fit TRBD2. CDR1 and CDR2 from the germline V gene are MDHEN and SYDVKM. The CDR3 is 15 amino acids. Unmatched junction bases numbered 6, after V lost 5 bases and J lost 4 bases. The CDR3 bases are TGTGCCAGCAGTGTAGCGGGAGGGCCCCTAGAGACCCAGTACTTC. This codes for CASSVAGGPLETQYF.

This chain uses TRBV2 with TRBJ1-4; 7 nucleotides match TRBD1. CDR3 length equals 14 residues. Per the germline V gene, CDR1 is SNHLY and CDR2 is FYNNEI. V gave up 7 bases and J gave up 8 bases; unmatched junction bases: 10. CDR3 sequence reads: CASTRQGYSEKLFF. The CDR3, as DNA: TGTGCCAGCACCCGACAGGGATATTCAGAAAAACTGTTTTTT.

V gene TRBV28 combines with J gene TRBJ2-2, with TRBD1 identical over 9 bases. The germline V gene has CDR1 MDHEN and CDR2 SYDVKM. Trimming at V came to 6 bases and at J to 5 bases, leaving 10 bases not matched to a gene. The CDR3 extends over 16 amino acids. The CDR3 DNA reads TGTGCCAGCAGCACCTCCGGGACAGGGAGTACCGGGGAGCTGTTTTTT. This codes for CASSTSGTGSTGELFF.

The chain has TRBV6-1 and TRBJ1-5; D unclear. Germline values: CDR1 MNHNS, CDR2 SASEGT. The ends were cut back, 10 bases at V and 2 bases at J, with 12 bases in the middle. The CDR3 sequence is 13 residues long. CDR3 bases: TGTGCCACCGGAAAGGAAGGCAATCAGCCCCAGCATTTT. Its protein product is CATGKEGNQPQHF.

This clone was counted only a few times. The rearrangement joins TRBV4-3 to TRBJ2-7; perhaps TRBD2 as D (6 bases). Germline assignment: CDR1 LGHNA and CDR2 YSLEER. This CDR3 has 13 residues. The ends were cut back, 2 bases at V and 5 bases at J, with 10 bases in the middle. CDR3 in amino acids: CASSQLEGDEQYF. The CDR3 DNA reads TGCGCCAGCAGCCAACTGGAGGGCGACGAGCAGTACTTC.

The CDR3 here is CASTGLASEQFF. CDR3 nucleotides: TGTGCCAGCACCGGACTAGCCTCTGAGCAGTTCTTC. The chain recombines TRBV6-5 with TRBJ2-1; 8 positions agree with TRBD2. The CDR3 extends over 12 amino acids. The ends lost 7 bases at V and 9 bases at J; junction bases unmatched: 5. Germline assignment: CDR1 MNHEY and CDR2 SVGAGI.

This clone was observed many times. The rearrangement uses TRBV27 and TRBJ2-3, with D perhaps matching TRBD2 (6 bases). CDR3 length equals 14 residues. Trimming cost V 5 bases and J 2 bases, with 11 bases left between them. Germline assignment: CDR1 MNHEY and CDR2 SMNVEV (reference sequence). The DNA of the CDR3 is TGTGCCAGCAGTCCTAGCGACCACACAGATACGCAGTATTTT. Translated: CASSPSDHTDTQYF.

Of note for this clone: Given a far larger clone just one base away, this is likely a sequencing read error. The rearrangement links TRBV5-6 to TRBJ2-1; 8 nucleotides align to TRBD2. Germline CDR1 SGHDT, CDR2 YYEEEE. The V and J ends lost 2 bases and 7 bases, in that order; junction bases with no gene match: 8. This CDR3 comprises 15 residues. CDR3 in amino acids: CASSLLAVVVNEQFF. The CDR3 region has the DNA TGTGCCAGCAGCTTACTAGCGGTAGTAGTAAATGAGCAGTTCTTC.

As concerns this clone: The same CDR3 arises from other DNA sequences in this sample as well. The genes are TRBV2 and TRBJ2-5, with 9 bases identical to TRBD1. The CDR3 covers 15 residues. J lost 3 bases, V lost 1 base, and 3 bases had no gene match. Germline CDR1 reads SNHLY; CDR2 reads FYNNEI. The CDR3 loop reads CASSEEQGAEETQYF. The CDR3 DNA follows: TGTGCCAGCAGTGAAGAACAGGGGGCCGAAGAGACCCAGTACTTC. The entire variable domain, with the rest obtained from reference TRBV2 and TRBJ2-5, is as follows: EPEVTQTPSHQVTQMGQEVILRCVPISNHLYFYWYRQILGQKVEFLVSFYNNEISEKSEIFDDQFSVERPDGSNFTLKIRSTKLEDSAMYFCASSEEQGAEETQYFGPGTRLLVL.

The chain joins TRBV5-3 to TRBJ2-7; possibly TRBD2 for D (6 bases). TRBV5-3 is given ORF status, its function remaining uncertain. Trimming pared 0 bases from V and 5 bases from J, leaving 21 bases between. The CDR3 extends over 17 amino acids. CDR3 DNA: TGTGCCAGAAGCTTGGAATGTGCGGGACGCCGATTCAACGAGCAGTACTTC. Its protein product is CARSLECAGRRFNEQYF.